The 19 T cell receptor beta chains listed next were all sequenced from one sample in a study of control samples from healthy donors and cancer patients. Produced via immunoSEQ multiplex PCR; TCRdb's table is partial and in-frame only. The top ten hold under 4.5% of the sample, which has tens of thousands of clones, roughly 87% seen once. Input material: blood. The receptor source for this set is a woman aged 45-59 years in good health.

The chain employs TRBV28 and TRBJ1-2, with D perhaps TRBD1 (6 bases). Trimming left V 4 bases short and J 4 bases short, with 7 bases between. Looked up from germline, CDR1 is MDHEN and CDR2 is SYDVKM. This CDR3 spans 12 amino acids. The chain's CDR3 is CASSWDIYGYTF. CDR3 bases: TGTGCCAGCAGTTGGGACATCTATGGCTACACCTTC.

V is TRBV7-9 and J is TRBJ2-7, with no clear D. The CDR3 is 13 amino acids. The germline V and J ends were trimmed by 6 bases and 1 base, with 10 bases remaining between them. Germline CDR1 reads SEHNR; CDR2 reads FQNEAQ (reference sequence). CDR3 sequence reads: CASSRAFSYEQYF. The CDR3 nucleotides are TGTGCCAGCAGTCGAGCTTTTTCCTACGAGCAGTACTTC. The full variable domain, rest sourced from reference TRBV7-9 and TRBJ2-7, is DTGVSQNPRHKITKRGQNVTFRCDPISEHNRLYWYRQTLGQGPEFLTYFQNEAQLEKSRLLSDRFSAERPKGSFSTLEIQRTEQGDSAMYLCASSRAFSYEQYFGPGTRLTVT.

This clone was detected once. The V and J genes are TRBV6-6 and TRBJ2-2, with 14 bases matching TRBD2. Germline CDR1 and CDR2: MNHNY and SVGAGI (reference sequence). The CDR3 extends over 16 amino acids. Losses at the gene ends were 4 bases for V and 5 bases for J; bases not matched to a gene: 3. CDR3 in DNA: TGTGCCAGCAGTTCCGGACTAGCGGGAGGAACCGGGGAGCTGTTTTTT. Encoded protein: CASSSGLAGGTGELFF.

The chain carries TRBV29-1 and TRBJ2-7, with TRBD2 as a possible D gene (5 bases). CDR1 SQVTM and CDR2 ANQGSEA come from the germline V gene. CDR3 length: 11 residues. Trimming left V 2 bases short and J 4 bases short, with 6 bases between. The CDR3 coding sequence is TGCAGCGTTGAAAGAGGGTACGAGCAGTACTTC. Its translation is CSVERGYEQYF.

This clone has only a few counts. The chain employs TRBV7-9 and TRBJ2-1; 9 positions match TRBD1. The CDR3 contains 13 residues. The trim removed 7 bases at V and 8 bases at J, leaving 6 bases unmatched. The germline CDR1 and CDR2 sequences are SEHNR and FQNEAQ (reference sequence). The CDR3 DNA sequence: TGTGCCAGCAAACAGGGGGCCGGGGATGAGCAGTTCTTC. Its protein product is CASKQGAGDEQFF.

The chain couples TRBV9 to TRBJ1-1; possibly TRBD1 for D (6 bases). V was cut by 3 bases and J by 5 bases, with 14 bases left in between. Germline lookup yields CDR1 SGDLS and CDR2 YYNGEE. The CDR3 consists of 14 residues. In DNA, the CDR3 is TGTGCCAGCAGCGCCACTCCCAGGGGAACTGAAGCTTTCTTT. Translation gives CASSATPRGTEAFF.

The gene calls are TRBV19 and TRBJ2-1; D gene unclear. Between the trimmed V and J ends, which lost 1 base and 6 bases, there was a span of 10 bases. Germline values: CDR1 LNHDA, CDR2 SQIVND (reference sequence). This CDR3 has 14 residues. CDR3 nucleotides: TGTGCCAGTAGTATAGTTTATAGTTTCAATGAGCAGTTCTTC. Protein: CASSIVYSFNEQFF.

This clone was picked up a small number of times. CDR3 protein: CARSWGLRNEQFF. DNA of the CDR3: TGTGCCAGAAGCTGGGGACTCCGCAATGAGCAGTTCTTC. The V call is TRBV5-3, the J call TRBJ2-1; tentative D call: TRBD2 (6 bases). TRBV5-3 is labeled an ORF, and its function is uncertain. V was trimmed by 3 bases and J by 6 bases, leaving 10 bases between them. The CDR3 contains 13 residues.

This clone was found once. This sequence joins TRBV9 and TRBJ1-2, with D possibly TRBD1 on 6 matching bases. V shed 0 bases and J shed 5 bases, with 14 bases lying between them. The CDR3 spans 15 residues. Germline CDR1 and CDR2: SGDLS and YYNGEE. CDR3 region: CASSVASRGTYGYTF. CDR3 bases: TGTGCCAGCAGCGTAGCCTCGCGGGGGACATATGGCTACACCTTC.

The chain couples TRBV11-2 to TRBJ2-3; TRBD1 matches 8 bases. The ends lost 8 bases at V and 1 base at J; junction bases unmatched: 5. CDR3 length equals 14 residues. Germline lookup yields CDR1 SGHAT and CDR2 FQNNGV. CDR3 residues: CASRTGGGTDTQYF. In DNA form, the CDR3 reads TGTGCCAGCCGCACAGGGGGTGGCACAGATACGCAGTATTTT.

This clone appeared once. This chain links TRBV27 with TRBJ1-5; D not certain. The CDR3 is 13 amino acids. Trimming took 3 bases from V and 3 from J, leaving 6 bases between them. Germline V gene sequence: CDR1 MNHEY, CDR2 SMNVEV (reference sequence). The CDR3 DNA sequence: TGTGCCAGCAGTTTTAATGACAATCAGCCCCAGCATTTT. It translates to CASSFNDNQPQHF.

The chain combines TRBV18 with TRBJ2-7; 9 bases match TRBD1. V gave up 3 bases and J gave up 5 bases; unmatched junction bases: 5. Per the germline V gene, CDR1 is KGHSH and CDR2 is LQKENI. The CDR3 length is 14 residues. Written as DNA, the CDR3 is TGTGCCAGCTCACCGGGACAGGGTATCCACGAGCAGTACTTC. This encodes CASSPGQGIHEQYF.

CDR3 protein: CASSLGTSGSTDTQYF. Here the CDR3 DNA reads TGTGCCAGCAGCTTAGGGACTAGCGGTAGCACAGATACGCAGTATTTT. The rearrangement joins TRBV7-6 to TRBJ2-3, with TRBD2 matching over 10 bases. With V trimmed by 1 base and J by 0 bases, 1 base remained unmatched. This CDR3 region has 16 residues. Germline lookup yields CDR1 SGHVS and CDR2 FNYEAQ.

The rearrangement joins TRBV7-8 to TRBJ2-7; 7 bases are shared with TRBD2. Germline values: CDR1 SGHVS, CDR2 FQNEAQ. The CDR3 length is 14 residues. V gave up 5 bases and J gave up 3 bases; unmatched junction bases: 7. CDR3 loop: CASSPREGNYEQYF. CDR3 DNA: TGTGCCAGCAGCCCGAGGGAGGGAAACTACGAGCAGTACTTC.

V gene TRBV29-1 combines with J gene TRBJ2-7; TRBD1 is a possible D gene (6 bases). The CDR3 spans 15 residues. Germline loops: CDR1 SQVTM, CDR2 ANQGSEA. The ends were cut back, 3 bases at V and 5 bases at J, with 20 bases in the middle. In DNA, the CDR3 is TGCAGCGTTGACTTTGTTGAGGGACAAGGGGACGAGCAGTACTTC. The encoded protein is CSVDFVEGQGDEQYF.

This clone was observed a handful of times. V gene TRBV28 combines with J gene TRBJ2-7; a possible D gene is TRBD1 (7 bases). Trimming took 5 bases from V and 2 from J, leaving 16 bases between them. In germline, CDR1 is MDHEN, CDR2 SYDVKM. The CDR3 spans 15 residues. This CDR3 reads CASSVGGTDPYEQYF. The CDR3, as DNA: TGTGCCAGCAGTGTTGGCGGGACAGACCCCTACGAGCAGTACTTC.

This chain uses TRBV29-1 with TRBJ1-2; the D is unclear. In germline, CDR1 is SQVTM, CDR2 ANQGSEA. Between the trimmed V and J ends, which lost 3 bases and 6 bases, there was a span of 14 bases. This CDR3 comprises 13 residues. CDR3 loop: CSVEIGGSNGYTF. CDR3 DNA: TGCAGCGTTGAGATCGGCGGTTCCAATGGCTACACCTTC.

The chain uses TRBV6-4 and TRBJ2-1; 9 positions agree with TRBD1. Germline values: CDR1 MRHNA, CDR2 SNTAGT. V trimming: 2 bases; J trimming: 4 bases; junction bases outside the gene matches: 3. CDR3 length: 15 residues. The CDR3 DNA sequence: TGTGCCAGCAGTGACCCGGGACAGGGTTACAATGAGCAGTTCTTC. This encodes CASSDPGQGYNEQFF.

CDR3 sequence reads: CASSLAGGYYEQYF. In DNA, the CDR3 is TGCGCCAGCAGCTTGGCAGGGGGCTACTACGAGCAGTACTTC. V gene TRBV5-1 combines with J gene TRBJ2-7, with TRBD1 identical over 8 bases. V shed 0 bases, J shed 3 bases, and the junction held 2 bases outside the gene matches. This CDR3 region has 14 residues. Germline CDR1 and CDR2: SGHRS and YFSETQ.